The clone carrying this T cell receptor (beta chain) showed up just a few times. V was clipped by 3 bases and J by 4 bases; unmatched bases: 8. This CDR3 spans 16 amino acids. The V gene's germline CDR1 is KGHSH and CDR2 LQKENI. Sequencing used immunoSEQ multiplex PCR; TCRdb keeps in-frame clones, though not all of them. The sample comprises tens of thousands of clones, 92% of which are singletons, and under 0.55% rests with the top ten. The sample originates from a study of technical replicates of blood from a few donors. The sequence was obtained from a human donor in good health. Sequencing used T cells isolated from PBMCs. V gene TRBV18 combines with J gene TRBJ1-1; 10 nucleotides agree with TRBD1. This CDR3 is CASSPSPGQGTTEAFF. The DNA of the CDR3 is TGTGCCAGCTCACCTTCCCCGGGACAGGGGACCACTGAAGCTTTCTTT.